The next 8 T cell receptor beta chains were all read from a single sample in a study of sequential checkpoint blockade in melanoma. Treatment reported: randomized to nivolumab then ipilimumab (arm A) or the reverse (arm B). Sequencing used immunoSEQ multiplex PCR; TCRdb keeps in-frame clones, though not all of them. The sample has around 18,000 clones, around 63% seen once. The sequencing here drew on CD8+ T cells sorted from blood (inferred from file names), taken from a patient given nivolumab and ipilimumab in sequence. The source of these receptors is a human donor with melanoma.

Within the sample, this clone is medium-sized (0.01 to 0.1%). The chain couples TRBV4-3 to TRBJ1-3; possibly TRBD1 for D (5 bases). Trimming removed 1 base from V and 1 base from J, with 14 bases in between. Germline V gives CDR1 LGHNA, CDR2 YSLEER. The CDR3 runs to 17 residues. The CDR3 loop reads CASSQAPAGGSGNTIYF. For the CDR3, the DNA is TGCGCCAGCAGCCAAGCGCCTGCGGGGGGGTCTGGAAACACCATATATTTT.

The V and J genes are TRBV5-4 and TRBJ2-1; a possible D gene is TRBD2 (6 bases). Germline V gene data show CDR1 as SGHNT and CDR2 as YYREEE (reference sequence). The CDR3 covers 14 residues. Trimming removed 2 bases at V and 9 bases at J, with 15 bases between. The CDR3 DNA is TGTGCCAGCAGCTTATTTGGGGACGGGGGTGAGCAGTTCTTC. Translation gives CASSLFGDGGEQFF.

This clone has only one observation. The chain links TRBV6-5 to TRBJ2-2; TRBD1 matches 8 bases. V lost 7 bases and J lost 6; bases outside the gene matches: 4. The length of the CDR3 is 13 residues. CDR1 and CDR2 from the germline V gene are MNHEY and SVGAGI. The CDR3 loop is CASTNRGAGELFF. DNA of the CDR3: TGTGCCAGCACCAACAGGGGGGCCGGGGAGCTGTTTTTT.

V and J are TRBV19 and TRBJ1-4, with D possibly TRBD1 on 6 matching bases. The CDR3 extends over 16 amino acids. The germline V gene encodes CDR1 LNHDA and CDR2 SQIVND (reference sequence). The V and J ends lost 5 bases and 4 bases respectively, with 17 bases between them. The CDR3 is CASSPRSGTHNEKLFF. The CDR3 DNA follows: TGTGCCAGTAGTCCGCGAAGTGGGACACATAATGAAAAACTGTTTTTT.

The chain employs TRBV7-9 and TRBJ2-2, with a possible D match to TRBD2 (5 bases). This CDR3 region has 16 residues. Germline CDR1 and CDR2: SEHNR and FQNEAQ (reference sequence). V was pared by 5 bases and J by 1 base, with 14 bases between. The DNA of the CDR3 is TGTGCCAGCAGCCCCCCGCGAGGGCAGAACACCGGGGAGCTGTTTTTT. This sequence encodes CASSPPRGQNTGELFF.

V gene TRBV6-5 combines with J gene TRBJ1-1; perhaps TRBD1 as D (6 bases). Germline-derived CDR1 and CDR2 are MNHEY and SVGAGI. The length of the CDR3 is 16 residues. Trimming removed 1 base from V and 0 bases from J, with 12 bases in between. CDR3 amino acids: CASSYFPTGMNTEAFF. The CDR3 bases are TGTGCCAGCAGTTACTTTCCGACAGGAATGAACACTGAAGCTTTCTTT.

This clone was seen more than once but under ten times. The J gene is TRBJ1-2, the V gene TRBV4-3; TRBD1 matches at 7 bases. CDR3 length equals 15 residues. V was pared by 0 bases and J by 8 bases, with 9 bases of the junction left unmatched. Germline V gives CDR1 LGHNA, CDR2 YSLEER. The DNA for the CDR3 is TGCGCCAGCAGCCAAGAGAGTGGGCAGGGGGTCGGCTACACCTTC. Translated, it gives CASSQESGQGVGYTF.

The genes are TRBV7-6 and TRBJ2-1; 11 nucleotides match TRBD2. Trimming at V came to 4 bases and at J to 6 bases, leaving 5 bases not matched to a gene. The CDR3 runs to 15 residues. Germline V gene sequence: CDR1 SGHVS, CDR2 FNYEAQ. CDR3 loop: CASSSVAGGGNEQFF. The CDR3 region has the DNA TGTGCCAGCAGCTCGGTAGCGGGGGGGGGCAATGAGCAGTTCTTC.